The rows below give T cell receptor beta chains drawn from one sample of a study of shared clonotypes between healthy human individuals. Sequencing used immunoSEQ multiplex PCR; TCRdb keeps in-frame clones, though not all of them. The data show more than 200,000 clones, 60% to 80% seen once. The sample comprised memory CD4+ T cells sorted from blood. Every receptor here comes from a man aged 25 to 40 in good health. CDR3s include the opening cysteine and the closing phenylalanine or tryptophan. The order of the fields is J gene, V gene, CDR3 protein.

J: TRBJ2-1; V: TRBV18; CDR3: CASSPFLVTSGSMNEQFF
J: TRBJ2-3; V: TRBV18; CDR3: CASSPGLAGTDTQYF
J: TRBJ2-1; V: TRBV15; CDR3: CATSSGTYNEQFF
J: TRBJ2-1; V: TRBV7-2; CDR3: CASSLGGVKTNEQFF
J: TRBJ2-1; V: TRBV18; CDR3: CASSPGGIYNNEQFF
J: TRBJ1-4; V: TRBV6-8; CDR3: CASRPKVGVRGGEKEKLFF
J: TRBJ2-7; V: TRBV28; CDR3: CAGSGGSYEQYF
J: TRBJ1-2; V: TRBV5-4; CDR3: CASSSPNRVQHGYTF
J: TRBJ2-1; V: TRBV6-1; CDR3: CASSGSRGHGTSNEQFF
J: TRBJ2-7; V: TRBV28; CDR3: CASTPPQRGSEQYF
J: TRBJ1-4; V: TRBV18; CDR3: CASSPVRGLELFF
J: TRBJ2-7; V: TRBV14; CDR3: CASSQFFSGLRPYEQYF
J: TRBJ2-7; V: TRBV9; CDR3: CASSVGLAGDYEQYF
J: TRBJ2-1; V: TRBV18; CDR3: CASKQGSYNEQFF
J: TRBJ2-3; V: TRBV5-5; CDR3: CASSSTSQGWGTDTQYF
J: TRBJ1-2; V: TRBV28; CDR3: CASSLSPPNYGYTF
J: TRBJ2-1; V: TRBV9; CDR3: CASSLNQGRSYNEQFF
J: TRBJ2-3; V: TRBV18; CDR3: CASSPPTTTDTQYF